This T cell receptor beta chain was identified during a study of cytomegalovirus exposure and HLA in healthy donors. Study findings and constraints: Later analysis identified several of the most significant clusters that appeared linked to common viral pathogens.

Points on this clone: Its specificity is unknown.

Germline CDR1 SGHRS, CDR2 YFSETQ. CDR3 size: 17 residues. With 1 base clipped from V and 8 bases from J, the junction kept 10 bases outside the gene matches. A multiplex PCR was run with 60 Vbeta primers and 13 Jbeta primers. Generated by immunoSEQ multiplex PCR, the TCRdb table keeps only in-frame clones and is missing some. Found here are about 180,000 clones, about 80% of them singletons; the top ten hold about 1.5%. Sequences were obtained from PBMCs. The origin of this receptor is a man between 18 and 29 years old in good health and CMV-seronegative. The gene calls are TRBV5-1 and TRBJ2-1, with 12 bases identical to TRBD2. This chain's CDR3 is CASSLRDGLAGKDEQFF. CDR3 bases: TGCGCCAGCAGCTTGCGAGATGGACTAGCGGGAAAAGATGAGCAGTTCTTC.